Listed below are T cell receptor beta chains from one sample, sequenced in a study of blood T cell repertoires in COVID-19. Profiled with immunoSEQ multiplex PCR; TCRdb holds only in-frame clones, not every one. The table records 130,000 to 150,000 clones, approximately 87% of them present only once. The sample consisted of peripheral blood. The receptors derive from a woman in her 50s with active or convalescent COVID-19. Both conserved end residues are part of each CDR3. A D gene is named only where the DNA matches it firmly. Expanded clones are given a class, and other clones once, few, many or no size at all.

abundance | j_gene | d_gene | v_gene | CDR3aa
many | TRBJ2-1 | NA | TRBV6-1 | CASSELGTTIYNEQFF
NA | TRBJ1-1 | NA | TRBV30 | CAWSPQNTEAFF
NA | TRBJ2-7 | NA | TRBV4-2 | CASSPDGGWDAYEQYF
NA | TRBJ1-2 | TRBD1 | TRBV5-1 | CASSHRDRVNPLNYGYTF
NA | TRBJ1-6 | NA | TRBV7-2 | CASSLLSPRNSPLHF
NA | TRBJ2-7 | NA | TRBV13 | CASSLGGASYEQYF
NA | TRBJ1-1 | TRBD1 | TRBV5-1 | CASSLVGQDLSYTEAFF
NA | TRBJ1-2 | NA | TRBV30 | CAWSEKGTSYGYTF
NA | TRBJ1-4 | TRBD1 | TRBV5-6 | CASSSGQGYLTTNEKLFF
NA | TRBJ1-1 | TRBD1 | TRBV10-3 | CAISAPTGLNTEAFF
NA | TRBJ2-7 | NA | TRBV27 | CASSLTGTSYEQYF
NA | TRBJ2-7 | TRBD2 | TRBV14 | CASSSIGLAGVYEQYF
once | TRBJ2-7 | NA | TRBV28 | CASRIRGYYEQYF
NA | TRBJ2-1 | TRBD2 | TRBV7-9 | CASSLGTSGGHNEQFF
NA | TRBJ2-2 | TRBD1 | TRBV19 | CASTLGQGSTGELFF
NA | TRBJ2-1 | TRBD2 | TRBV4-2 | CASSLEASGSGGNEQFF
NA | TRBJ2-5 | NA | TRBV7-2 | CASSSPTSFTETQYF
NA | TRBJ1-1 | NA | TRBV6-5 | CASGATNTEAFF
NA | TRBJ2-7 | NA | TRBV10-3 | CAISEWGSRGSYEQYF
NA | TRBJ1-1 | NA | TRBV7-6 | CASSLVGRNTEAFF
once | TRBJ2-7 | TRBD2 | TRBV7-2 | CASSPRTSGGYEQYF
NA | TRBJ1-4 | NA | TRBV10-2 | CASSEGTTGEGEKLFF
NA | TRBJ2-2 | NA | TRBV4-2 | CASSPRRDGGYSVGINTGELFF
NA | TRBJ2-5 | TRBD2 | TRBV5-4 | CASSSRLAGVETQYF
NA | TRBJ1-1 | NA | TRBV7-9 | CASSLVVMNTEAFF
NA | TRBJ2-7 | NA | TRBV28 | CASQSDRSSYEQYF
few | TRBJ1-5 | NA | TRBV2 | CASSARDTSSGQPQHF
NA | TRBJ2-5 | NA | TRBV7-9 | CASSLSGKETQYF
NA | TRBJ1-4 | TRBD1 | TRBV7-9 | CASSSLLGDQGDEKLFF
NA | TRBJ2-1 | TRBD2 | TRBV20-1 | CSASGGVEQFF
NA | TRBJ1-5 | NA | TRBV7-2 | CASSLVRDQPQHF
NA | TRBJ1-1 | NA | TRBV7-2 | CASSLAIKTGNTEAFF
NA | TRBJ2-1 | TRBD2 | TRBV5-1 | CASSLASGSYNEQFF
NA | TRBJ2-7 | NA | TRBV4-3 | CASSEGRGYEQYF
NA | TRBJ2-3 | NA | TRBV30 | CAWSLERSRGTQYF
NA | TRBJ1-2 | TRBD1 | TRBV5-1 | CASSAGTGANYGYTF